Listed below are T cell receptor beta chains from one sample, sequenced in a study of regulatory T cells in long-lasting Graves disease. TCRdb passed the multiplex PCR reads through MiXCR, listing each CDR3 protein once. The sample holds around 460,000 distinct CDR3 sequences, approximately 23% seen once. This material consisted of peripheral blood mononuclear cells (PBMCs), taken when the disease was refractory, from a patient treated with antithyroid drugs. The receptors derive from a female donor with Graves disease. The CDR3 runs from the conserved cysteine through the conserved F or W. Each record gives: clone size, J gene, V gene, D gene, CDR3 protein, CDR3 DNA. The D gene is left open where the match is weak. Clone size is stated in some rows and not others, as once, few, many or a class when expanded.

many,TRBJ1-1,TRBV7-2,-,CASSLALSSGAFF,TGTGCCAGCAGCTTAGCCCTCTCCTCAGGAGCTTTCTTT
-,TRBJ1-5,TRBV10-3,TRBD1,CAISRSQGEQPQHF,TGTGCCATCAGTAGATCACAGGGGGAACAGCCCCAGCATTTT
many,TRBJ1-2,TRBV2,-,CARGDGYTF,TGTGCCAGAGGGGACGGCTACACCTTC
once,TRBJ1-5,TRBV6-1,TRBD1,CASSVVQGADQPQHF,TGTGCCAGCAGTGTAGTCCAGGGGGCGGACCAGCCCCAGCATTTT
few,TRBJ1-5,TRBV6-1,-,CASTPQGGFDQPQHF,TGTGCCAGCACCCCACAGGGAGGATTCGATCAGCCCCAGCATTTT
-,TRBJ1-5,TRBV6-1,-,CASRPDAVNQPQHF,TGTGCCAGCAGGCCCGACGCAGTCAATCAGCCCCAGCATTTT
many,TRBJ2-5,TRBV28,TRBD2,CASIGLAGVETQYF,TGTGCCAGCATTGGACTAGCGGGGGTGGAGACCCAGTACTTC
many,TRBJ1-4,TRBV28,TRBD1,CASIDRVEEKLFF,TGTGCCAGCATCGACAGGGTAGAAGAAAAACTGTTTTTT
-,TRBJ1-2,TRBV5-8,-,CASSLDGTTRGYTF,TGTGCCAGCAGCTTGGACGGGACGACTAGGGGCTACACCTTC
-,TRBJ2-7,TRBV6-2/TRBV6-3,-,CASSFPTGLGVEQYF,TGTGCCAGCAGTTTTCCGACGGGATTGGGGGTCGAGCAGTACTTC
-,TRBJ1-1,TRBV29-1,-,CSVEGGRDTEAFF,TGCAGCGTTGAAGGGGGGAGGGACACTGAAGCTTTCTTT
many,TRBJ2-7,TRBV6-1,-,CASSDGGAREQYF,TGTGCCAGCAGTGATGGGGGGGCTCGGGAGCAGTACTTC
-,TRBJ2-7,TRBV6-2/TRBV6-3,-,CASNSHRTVSYEQYF,TGTGCCAGCAACTCCCACCGGACGGTTTCCTACGAGCAGTACTTC
few,TRBJ2-7,TRBV19,TRBD2,CASSIVAGVYEQYF,TGTGCCAGTAGTATAGTAGCGGGAGTCTACGAGCAGTACTTC
-,TRBJ1-5,TRBV7-3,TRBD1,CASSLMSGGRNQPQHF,TGTGCCAGCAGCTTAATGTCAGGGGGCCGCAATCAGCCCCAGCATTTT
-,TRBJ1-5,TRBV5-1,-,CASSLVSGDKPQHF,TGCGCCAGCAGCTTGGTCTCAGGGGATAAGCCCCAGCATTTT
-,TRBJ2-1,TRBV11-3,TRBD2,CASSAGTSVDEQFF,TGTGCCAGCAGCGCTGGGACTAGCGTCGATGAGCAGTTCTTC
once,TRBJ2-7,TRBV19,-,CANIYRGLYEQYF,TGTGCCAACATATACCGGGGGTTATACGAGCAGTACTTC
-,TRBJ1-1,TRBV4-3,-,CASSQGQVMDTEAFF,TGCGCCAGCAGCCAAGGTCAGGTGATGGACACTGAAGCTTTCTTT
many,TRBJ2-2,TRBV7-2,-,CASSRLRDAGLFF,TGTGCCAGCAGCCGCCTACGGGACGCGGGGCTGTTTTTT
few,TRBJ2-5,TRBV24-1,-,CATSDVGPQETQYF,TGTGCCACCAGTGATGTTGGTCCACAAGAGACCCAGTACTTC
many,TRBJ1-1,TRBV25-1,TRBD1,CASSESGTGGMNTEAFF,TGTGCCAGCAGTGAATCTGGGACAGGGGGTATGAACACTGAAGCTTTCTTT
many,TRBJ1-2,TRBV2,-,CASSEEGDGYTF,TGTGCCAGCAGTGAAGAGGGGGATGGCTACACCTTC
many,TRBJ1-5,TRBV30,-,CAWSVLGDQPQHF,TGTGCCTGGAGTGTACTAGGGGATCAGCCCCAGCATTTT
-,TRBJ1-2,TRBV11-2,-,CASSSLRGRTHYGYTF,TGTGCCAGCAGCTCACTCAGAGGACGGACTCATTATGGCTACACCTTC
-,TRBJ1-1,TRBV19,-,CASSTRPGNTEAFF,TGTGCCAGTAGTACCCGCCCAGGGAACACTGAAGCTTTCTTT
few,TRBJ2-5,TRBV20-1,TRBD1,CSACWGQQQYF,TGCAGTGCTTGCTGGGGACAGCAACAGTACTTC
-,TRBJ1-1,TRBV29-1,-,CSVASTEAFF,TGCAGCGTTGCGAGCACTGAAGCTTTCTTT
many,TRBJ1-2,TRBV16,TRBD1,CASSPGQLYGYTF,TGTGCCAGCAGCCCGGGACAGCTCTATGGCTACACCTTC
many,TRBJ2-7,TRBV20-1,-,CSAIVREYEQYF,TGCAGTGCTATCGTTCGGGAATACGAGCAGTACTTC
many,TRBJ2-7,TRBV28,-,CASSGWSSYEQYF,TGTGCCAGCTCAGGTTGGAGCTCCTACGAGCAGTACTTC
-,TRBJ2-7,TRBV15,TRBD1,CATSGSRQGTTYEQYF,TGTGCCACCAGCGGGTCTCGACAGGGGACGACCTACGAGCAGTACTTC
many,TRBJ1-1,TRBV7-8,TRBD1,CASSILTGIYTEAFF,TGTGCCAGCAGCATACTGACAGGGATCTACACTGAAGCTTTCTTT
many,TRBJ2-5,TRBV7-2,-,CASSITRGETQYF,TGTGCCAGCAGCATTACCCGGGGGGAGACCCAGTACTTC
-,TRBJ2-7,TRBV4-3,-,CASSRQRGSYEQYF,TGCGCCAGCAGCCGGCAACGGGGCTCCTACGAGCAGTACTTC
many,TRBJ1-2,TRBV6-1,-,CASRPGHSWGYTF,TGTGCCAGCAGGCCCGGTCACTCGTGGGGCTACACCTTC
many,TRBJ1-5,TRBV28,-,CASSFSQPQHF,TGTGCCAGCAGTTTTAGTCAGCCCCAGCATTTT
few,TRBJ2-7,TRBV6-1,TRBD1,CASATKARAQGVYEQYF,TGTGCCAGCGCTACCAAGGCAAGGGCACAGGGGGTATACGAGCAGTACTTC
few,TRBJ1-1,TRBV19,TRBD1,CASSRDRDWDTEAFF,TGTGCCAGTAGTCGGGACAGGGATTGGGACACTGAAGCTTTCTTT
-,TRBJ2-2,TRBV13,-,CASSLRQDIFFANTGELFF,TGTGCCAGCAGCTTGAGACAGGACATATTTTTCGCGAACACCGGGGAGCTGTTTTTT
many,TRBJ2-7,TRBV12-3/TRBV12-4,TRBD2,CASSPVLAGEVEQYF,TGTGCCAGCAGCCCAGTACTAGCGGGAGAGGTCGAGCAGTACTTC
many,TRBJ2-5,TRBV28,-,CASSPPHSQETQYF,TGTGCCAGCAGTCCCCCACACTCCCAAGAGACCCAGTACTTC
-,TRBJ2-2,TRBV4-1,-,CASSQEGRVNTGELFF,TGCGCCAGCAGCCAAGAAGGCCGGGTGAACACCGGGGAGCTGTTTTTT
many,TRBJ2-5,TRBV2,-,CASSSFTGEGETQYF,TGTGCCAGCAGCTCCTTTACAGGGGAGGGAGAGACCCAGTACTTC
few,TRBJ2-1,TRBV29-1,-,CSVEGTGSGDEQFF,TGCAGCGTTGAAGGCACAGGGAGCGGGGATGAGCAGTTCTTC
few,TRBJ2-7,TRBV30,-,CAWSVWGYEQYF,TGTGCCTGGAGTGTATGGGGATACGAGCAGTACTTC